One and the same sample provided the 28 T cell receptor beta chains below, sequenced in a study of T cell changes during pregnancy in multiple sclerosis. This table comes from immunoSEQ multiplex PCR, and its TCRdb copy is limited to in-frame clones, with some not included. The sample shows 93,000 or so clones, around 91% of them seen only once. This sample comprised peripheral blood, obtained after pregnancy. These receptors were taken from a female donor with multiple sclerosis, enrolled in a pregnancy study.

This chain links TRBV30 with TRBJ2-1; the match to TRBD1 covers 10 bases. Germline CDR1 is GTSNPN and CDR2 is SVGIG (reference sequence). With 8 bases clipped from V and 6 bases from J, the junction kept 10 bases outside the gene matches. The CDR3 is 14 residues long. The chain's CDR3 is CARKPGQGTNEQFF. As DNA, the CDR3 is TGTGCCCGAAAACCGGGACAGGGGACCAATGAGCAGTTCTTC.

The CDR3 DNA reads as TGTGCCTGTAAGGAAATAGCGGAGAACACCGGGGAGCTGTTTTTT. This sequence encodes CACKEIAENTGELFF. The genes are TRBV19 and TRBJ2-2; a weak D match, TRBD2 (6 bases). This CDR3 has 15 residues. The V gene's germline CDR1 is LNHDA and CDR2 SQIVND (reference sequence). V was trimmed by 11 bases and J by 1 base, leaving 17 bases between them.

The rearrangement uses TRBV5-1 and TRBJ2-7; D not resolved. V lost 7 bases, J lost 3 bases, and 23 bases lay in between. CDR1 and CDR2 from the germline V gene are SGHRS and YFSETQ. CDR3 length: 16 amino acids. CDR3 residues: CASRPTSSTNFYEQYF. The CDR3 DNA follows: TGCGCCAGCCGCCCCACCTCGTCCACTAACTTCTACGAGCAGTACTTC.

The chain combines TRBV5-1 with TRBJ2-5; 8 bases are a match to TRBD1. Germline CDR1 SGHRS, CDR2 YFSETQ. The CDR3 is 15 residues long. J gave up 0 bases and V 4 bases, and 5 bases lay outside the gene matches. For the CDR3, the DNA is TGCGCCAGCAGCCTTGGACAGGGCCACCAAGAGACCCAGTACTTC. Its translation: CASSLGQGHQETQYF.

The chain combines TRBV6-4 with TRBJ2-7, with D tentatively TRBD2 (5 bases). The CDR3 contains 15 residues. The germline V gene encodes CDR1 MRHNA and CDR2 SNTAGT. V was cut by 4 bases and J by 0 bases, with 13 bases left in between. In nucleotides, the CDR3 is TGTGCCAGCAGTGCCGGAGGCGGCGGCTCCTACGAGCAGTACTTC. Translating gives CASSAGGGGSYEQYF.

This chain connects TRBV6-6 to TRBJ2-7; 9 bases are shared with TRBD1. The CDR3 runs to 14 residues. V lost 4 bases to trimming and J lost 5 bases; unmatched junction nucleotides: 6. CDR1 and CDR2 from the germline V gene are MNHNY and SVGAGI (reference sequence). This chain's CDR3 is CASSFRDRVHEQYF. CDR3 nucleotides: TGTGCCAGCAGTTTCCGGGACAGGGTGCACGAGCAGTACTTC.

The rearrangement links TRBV7-9 to TRBJ2-3; 12 bases fit TRBD2. The CDR3 has 16 residues. Germline CDR1 and CDR2: SEHNR and FQNEAQ (reference sequence). V shed 6 bases and J 2 bases; nucleotides not matched to a gene: 6. The CDR3 region has the DNA TGTGCCAGCAGGGGGGGACTAGCGGGCGACACAGATACGCAGTATTTT. It is translated as CASRGGLAGDTDTQYF. The whole variable domain, remainder taken from reference TRBV7-9 and TRBJ2-3, is DTGVSQNPRHKITKRGQNVTFRCDPISEHNRLYWYRQTLGQGPEFLTYFQNEAQLEKSRLLSDRFSAERPKGSFSTLEIQRTEQGDSAMYLCASRGGLAGDTDTQYFGPGTRLTVL.

V and J are TRBV27 and TRBJ2-3; TRBD2 aligns across 10 bases. In germline, CDR1 is MNHEY, CDR2 SMNVEV (reference sequence). V was clipped by 3 bases and J by 2 bases; unmatched bases: 5. This CDR3 contains 16 residues. The DNA of the CDR3 is TGTGCCAGCAGTTTCCAAGCGGGAGGGGCCACAGATACGCAGTATTTT. Amino acid sequence: CASSFQAGGATDTQYF.

The chain has TRBV10-3 and TRBJ1-2; D is uncertain. Germline values: CDR1 ENHRY, CDR2 SYGVKD. The CDR3 is made up of 13 amino acids. Deletions cut 8 bases from V and 0 bases from J, with 10 bases between. DNA of the CDR3: TGTGCCATCGGGCAGAATCCTAACTATGGCTACACCTTC. As protein: CAIGQNPNYGYTF.

The CDR3 here is CASTPSRSGGHTEAFF. CDR3 coding DNA: TGTGCCAGCACCCCCTCCCGGTCAGGGGGGCACACTGAAGCTTTCTTT. The rearrangement joins TRBV2 to TRBJ1-1; 7 bases align to TRBD1. V dropped 7 bases and J dropped 3; count of bases not matched to a gene: 14. Per the germline V gene, CDR1 is SNHLY and CDR2 is FYNNEI. The CDR3 spans 16 residues.

The V and J genes are TRBV19 and TRBJ2-2; the D gene is possibly TRBD2 (6 bases). CDR1 and CDR2 from the germline V gene are LNHDA and SQIVND (reference sequence). This CDR3 has 17 amino acids. V was cut by 8 bases and J by 0 bases, with 19 bases left in between. The CDR3 spells CASVNFREHPNTGELFF. Written as DNA, the CDR3 is TGTGCCAGTGTAAATTTCCGGGAGCACCCGAACACCGGGGAGCTGTTTTTT.

The chain employs TRBV12-5 and TRBJ2-3, with TRBD2 as a possible D gene (7 bases). V gave up 0 bases and J gave up 1 base, with 29 bases separating them. There are 22 residues in the CDR3. Germline values: CDR1 LGHNT, CDR2 FRNRAP. As DNA, the CDR3 is TGTGCTAGTGGTTTGGTACATAAAGGGGGGCTGGTAACGGGGGGTCGCACAGATACGCAGTATTTT. Amino acid sequence: CASGLVHKGGLVTGGRTDTQYF.

The rearrangement links TRBV10-1 to TRBJ2-7; D is unclear. The germline CDR1 and CDR2 sequences are WNHNN and SYGVQD (reference sequence). There are 13 residues in the CDR3. Deletions cut 3 bases from V and 3 bases from J, with 9 bases between. This CDR3 is CASSDGPSYEQYF. CDR3 bases: TGCGCCAGCAGTGATGGCCCCAGCTACGAGCAGTACTTC.

V is TRBV4-2 and J is TRBJ2-7; D perhaps matches TRBD2 (5 bases). The CDR3 contains 14 residues. The germline gives CDR1 LGHNA, CDR2 YNFKEQ. V was clipped by 0 bases and J by 6 bases, with 12 bases between them. The CDR3 here is CASSQDSGRREQYF. In nucleotides, the CDR3 is TGTGCCAGCAGCCAAGATTCGGGAAGGCGCGAGCAGTACTTC.

The chain uses TRBV7-2 and TRBJ2-2; 9 bases match TRBD1. This CDR3 spans 14 amino acids. V shed 5 bases, J shed 7 bases, and the junction held 5 bases outside the gene matches. Per germline, CDR1 SGHTA and CDR2 FQGNSA. The CDR3 spells CASSPQGAGGELFF. CDR3 bases: TGTGCCAGCAGCCCACAGGGGGCAGGCGGGGAGCTGTTTTTT.

The V gene is TRBV7-9, the J gene TRBJ2-2; 8 positions agree with TRBD2. CDR1 is SEHNR and CDR2 is FQNEAQ in the germline V gene (reference sequence). The junction had 7 bases not matched to a gene; V was cut back by 0 bases and J by 1 base. The CDR3 length is 18 residues. The DNA of the CDR3 is TGTGCCAGCAGCTTAGCGGATGGCCTAGCGGGGAACACCGGGGAGCTGTTTTTT. Its protein product is CASSLADGLAGNTGELFF.

The J gene is TRBJ2-1, the V gene TRBV29-1; D uncertain. Per germline, CDR1 SQVTM and CDR2 ANQGSEA. This CDR3 is 10 amino acids long. V was trimmed by 7 bases and J by 7 bases, leaving 8 bases between them. In DNA form, the CDR3 reads TGCAGCGCGACTCGGAATGAGCAGTTCTTC. This sequence encodes CSATRNEQFF.

The chain has TRBV6-1 and TRBJ1-2; D gene unclear. Per germline, CDR1 MNHNS and CDR2 SASEGT. The V end lost 1 base, the J end lost 4 bases, and 4 bases lay between the germline ends. This CDR3 is 12 amino acids long. Here the CDR3 reads CASSEDSYGYTF. DNA of the CDR3: TGTGCCAGCAGTGAAGACTCCTATGGCTACACCTTC.

This chain connects TRBV5-8 to TRBJ2-7; possible D gene TRBD2, 5 bases. CDR1 SGHTS and CDR2 YDEGEE come from the germline V gene. V was trimmed by 0 bases and J by 2 bases, leaving 12 bases between them. The CDR3 contains 15 residues. The CDR3 coding sequence is TGTGCCAGCAGCTTGGGAGTCGGGATGACCTACGAGCAGTACTTC. It is translated as CASSLGVGMTYEQYF.

The chain recombines TRBV30 with TRBJ2-1, with TRBD2 as a possible D gene (5 bases). Germline loops: CDR1 GTSNPN, CDR2 SVGIG (reference sequence). This CDR3 has 15 residues. Trimming removed 2 bases from V and 6 bases from J, with 17 bases in between. The CDR3, as DNA: TGTGCCTGGAGTCGAGAGGGCTTGAGATTCAATGAGCAGTTCTTC. Translating it yields CAWSREGLRFNEQFF.

CDR3 sequence: CASSIVASGAYEQYF. The CDR3 DNA follows: TGTGCCAGTAGTATCGTGGCTAGCGGGGCCTACGAGCAGTACTTC. The V call is TRBV19, the J call TRBJ2-7; TRBD2 matches at 9 bases. Trimming removed 3 bases from V and 2 bases from J; junction bases left unmatched: 5. Looked up from germline, CDR1 is LNHDA and CDR2 is SQIVND (reference sequence). The CDR3 has 15 amino acids.

This rearrangement joins TRBV7-7 to TRBJ2-1; 11 bases agree with TRBD2. Germline V gene data show CDR1 as SSHAT and CDR2 as FNYEAQ (reference sequence). The CDR3 is made up of 16 amino acids. The V and J ends lost 4 bases and 10 bases, in that order; junction bases with no gene match: 12. The CDR3 is CASSSLAGGPVFEQFF. CDR3 nucleotides: TGTGCCAGCAGCTCCTTAGCGGGGGGGCCCGTTTTCGAGCAGTTCTTC.

At least ten counts were recorded for this clone. The chain links TRBV6-1 to TRBJ2-1; D may be TRBD1 (5 bases). With 8 bases removed from V and 2 bases from J, the gap between germline ends came to 13 bases. CDR3 length equals 14 residues. CDR1 is MNHNS and CDR2 is SASEGT in the germline V gene. CDR3 in amino acids: CASWQGRTYNEQFF. The CDR3 coding sequence is TGTGCCAGCTGGCAGGGAAGGACCTACAATGAGCAGTTCTTC.

This clone is classed as medium-sized. V is TRBV27 and J is TRBJ2-1, with TRBD2 matching over 7 bases. Trimming took 5 bases from V and 3 from J; bases not matched to a gene: 7. The CDR3 has 15 amino acids. In germline, CDR1 is MNHEY, CDR2 SMNVEV (reference sequence). The CDR3 is CASSQRWEGYNEQFF. CDR3 in DNA: TGTGCCAGCAGTCAACGATGGGAGGGCTACAATGAGCAGTTCTTC.

The J gene is TRBJ2-7, the V gene TRBV6-1, with unresolved D. Trimming took off 6 bases at V and 1 base at J, with 7 bases between the two ends. The CDR3 loop spans 12 amino acids. CDR1 is MNHNS, CDR2 SASEGT, per germline. In nucleotides, the CDR3 is TGTGCCAGCAGGACACCTTCCTACGAGCAGTACTTC. Protein: CASRTPSYEQYF.

The chain links TRBV19 to TRBJ1-5; tentative D call: TRBD1 (6 bases). CDR3 size: 15 residues. Trimming stripped 1 base from V and 7 bases from J, with 14 bases between. Germline CDR1 reads LNHDA; CDR2 reads SQIVND (reference sequence). The CDR3 loop reads CASSIGRGWGQPQHF. Here the CDR3 DNA reads TGTGCCAGTAGTATAGGCAGGGGCTGGGGACAGCCCCAGCATTTT.

The chain uses TRBV19 and TRBJ1-2, with 7 bases aligning to TRBD1. Trimming removed 9 bases from V and 4 bases from J; junction bases left unmatched: 14. The CDR3 totals 15 residues. Germline V gene data show CDR1 as LNHDA and CDR2 as SQIVND (reference sequence). CDR3 in amino acids: CASLHLGQDAYGYTF. CDR3 nucleotide sequence: TGTGCCAGCCTACACCTCGGACAGGACGCCTATGGCTACACCTTC.

This CDR3 reads CASSLGDRPQETQYF. The CDR3 DNA is TGTGCCAGCAGCTTAGGGGACAGGCCCCAAGAGACCCAGTACTTC. J is TRBJ2-5 and V is TRBV11-2, with 8 bases aligning to TRBD1. Germline CDR1 SGHAT, CDR2 FQNNGV. This CDR3 region has 15 residues. J was trimmed by 1 base and V by 1 base; bases with no gene match: 2.